Here is one T cell receptor beta chain with its context. No antigen is known for it. 13 Jbeta primers and 60 Vbeta primers were used for the PCR. TCRdb keeps only in-frame clones here, not all; method: immunoSEQ multiplex PCR. There are about 180,000 clones in the sample; less than 90% occur only once, and around 1.4% lies in the top ten. This entry comes from a study of cytomegalovirus exposure and HLA in healthy donors. Study-level points and caveats: TCR beta V- and J-gene trimming was later associated with a missense DCLRE1C variant.

Germline CDR1 reads SGHNT; CDR2 reads YENEEA. V was clipped by 6 bases and J by 5 bases, with 19 bases between them. CDR3 size: 15 residues. As for the donors, each was a healthy bone marrow donor. This receptor was identified in a girl aged 5-17 years in good health and CMV-seropositive. V and J are TRBV11-3 and TRBJ1-1, with a tentative D call TRBD1 (6 bases). The sequenced material came from PBMCs. The CDR3 loop reads CASSYIQGRRTEAFF. CDR3 nucleotides: TGTGCCAGCAGTTATATACAGGGAAGGCGGACTGAAGCTTTCTTT.